Listed below are T cell receptor beta chains from one sample, sequenced in a study of blood T cell repertoires in COVID-19. Libraries were prepared by immunoSEQ multiplex PCR; TCRdb keeps only in-frame clonotypes and omits some of them. The sample records roughly 120,000 clones, almost 90% being singletons. Sequenced sample: peripheral blood. The receptors were gathered from a woman in her 50s with active or convalescent COVID-19. Each CDR3 is given with its conserved first and last residue. A D gene is named only where the DNA matches it firmly. Only some rows state a clone size, as once, few, many or a class for expanded clones.

j_gene | d_gene | abundance | v_gene | CDR3nt | CDR3aa
TRBJ2-7 | - | - | TRBV25-1 | TGTGCCAGCAGTGGAGGGGGGGTCTACGAGCAGTACTTC | CASSGGGVYEQYF
TRBJ2-1 | TRBD1 | - | TRBV24-1 | TGTGCCACTCCACAGGGGGCTGAGAATGAGCAGTTCTTC | CATPQGAENEQFF
TRBJ1-1 | TRBD1 | - | TRBV5-1 | TGCGCCAGCAGCCGCTTGGGCACAGGGGTGAACACTGAAGCTTTCTTT | CASSRLGTGVNTEAFF
TRBJ2-3 | TRBD2 | - | TRBV24-1 | TGTGCCACCAGCCCACTAGCGGGCACAGATACGCAGTATTTT | CATSPLAGTDTQYF
TRBJ2-1 | TRBD2 | few | TRBV5-4 | TGTGCCAGCAGCGGAACTAGCGGGGGCCGGAGCTCCTACAATGAGCAGTTCTTC | CASSGTSGGRSSYNEQFF
TRBJ2-1 | - | - | TRBV28 | TGTGCCAGCAGTTTACCCGCGGTAATGTCCTACAATGAGCAGTTCTTC | CASSLPAVMSYNEQFF
TRBJ2-5 | - | - | TRBV12-5 | TGTGCTAGTGGTTTTAGTAAAGGGAGAGATTGGGAGACCCAGTACTTC | CASGFSKGRDWETQYF
TRBJ2-1 | - | - | TRBV11-2 | TGTGCCAGCAGGGGGATACTAGTTTTAACCGAGCAGTTCTTC | CASRGILVLTEQFF
TRBJ2-1 | TRBD2 | - | TRBV29-1 | TGCAGCGTTAACGGACTAGCGGGGGGAAGCTCCTACAATGAGCAGTTCTTC | CSVNGLAGGSSYNEQFF
TRBJ2-1 | TRBD2 | - | TRBV28 | TGTGCCAGCAGACCCGGACTAGCGGAGGGATACAATGAGCAGTTCTTC | CASRPGLAEGYNEQFF
TRBJ1-5 | - | - | TRBV4-2 | TGTGCCAGCAGCCAAACGGACGGAGGGGCGGCCCAGCATTTT | CASSQTDGGAAQHF
TRBJ1-3 | - | - | TRBV6-5 | TGTGCCAGCAGTAGCAGGAATCCCTCTGGAAACACCATATATTTT | CASSSRNPSGNTIYF
TRBJ2-1 | TRBD2 | - | TRBV30 | TGTGCCTGGGGACGAGCGGGAGATGAGCAGTTCTTC | CAWGRAGDEQFF
TRBJ1-2 | TRBD1 | - | TRBV20-1 | TGCAGTACCAGGGGGAGTGATGGCTACACCTTC | CSTRGSDGYTF